These 27 T cell receptor beta chains originate from one sample sequenced in a study of beta chain features in type 1 diabetes. Every bit of the isolated RNA underwent reverse transcription, so sequencing read expressed TCRB transcripts. TCRdb's table, derived via immunoSEQ multiplex PCR, lists solely in-frame clones and lacks some. Altogether 240,000 or so clones are present, 11% to 15% being singletons, with the ten largest covering roughly 0.02%. The study, taken as a whole, reports: All four CD4+ subsets from Type 1 diabetes patients carried moderately but significantly shorter TCRB CDR3s.

These receptors have no identified antigens. Sequenced material: naive CD4+ T cells from blood. The receptors come from a man aged 30 to 45 with type 1 diabetes.

The rearrangement uses TRBV12-5 and TRBJ2-5; 9 positions agree with TRBD2. This CDR3 is 14 amino acids long. The germline gives CDR1 LGHNT, CDR2 FRNRAP. Losses at the gene ends were 5 bases for V and 1 base for J; bases not matched to a gene: 2. CDR3 sequence: CASGTTSGQETQYF. The CDR3, as DNA: TGTGCTAGTGGTACGACTAGCGGCCAAGAGACCCAGTACTTC.

CDR3 loop: CASSLTTANYGYTF. In nucleotides, the CDR3 is TGCGCCAGCAGCTTGACCACAGCTAACTATGGCTACACCTTC. This sequence joins TRBV5-1 and TRBJ1-2; D is ambiguous. Per germline, CDR1 SGHRS and CDR2 YFSETQ. CDR3 length equals 14 residues. Trimming shortened V by 1 base and J by 0 bases, and 7 bases separated the two germline ends.

This clone was seen a few times. This chain uses TRBV18 with TRBJ2-7, with 14 bases matching TRBD2. The CDR3 sequence is 17 residues long. Trimming at V came to 1 base and at J to 5 bases, leaving 7 bases not matched to a gene. Germline CDR1 is KGHSH and CDR2 is LQKENI. For the CDR3, the DNA is TGTGCCAGCTCACCACGACTAGCGGGAGGGCCAAACAACGAGCAGTACTTC. Amino acids: CASSPRLAGGPNNEQYF. The variable domain in full, with the rest retrieved from reference TRBV18 and TRBJ2-7, is NAGVMQNPRHLVRRRGQEARLRCSPMKGHSHVYWYRQLPEEGLKFMVYLQKENIIDESGMPKERFSAEFPKEGPSILRIQQVVRGDSAAYFCASSPRLAGGPNNEQYFGPGTRLTVT.

The chain has TRBV29-1 and TRBJ2-1; 11 bases match TRBD2. The length of the CDR3 is 18 residues. J gave up 0 bases and V 7 bases, and 14 bases lay outside the gene matches. Per the germline V gene, CDR1 is SQVTM and CDR2 is ANQGSEA. The CDR3 sequence: CSAVPRTSGSSSYNEQFF. The CDR3, as DNA: TGCAGCGCTGTACCCCGGACTAGCGGGTCGAGCTCCTACAATGAGCAGTTCTTC.

This clone was seen only a few times. The rearrangement links TRBV5-1 to TRBJ2-1; 7 nucleotides agree with TRBD1. Trimming cost V 4 bases and J 6 bases; bases outside gene matches: 4. The CDR3 runs 13 residues. Germline loops: CDR1 SGHRS, CDR2 YFSETQ. As DNA, the CDR3 is TGCGCCAGCAGCCAGGACAGGTCCAATGAGCAGTTCTTC. Its translation is CASSQDRSNEQFF.

Only a few counts were recorded for this clone. The chain combines TRBV29-1 with TRBJ2-7; D call uncertain. The CDR3 is 12 residues long. Germline values: CDR1 SQVTM, CDR2 ANQGSEA. Trimming removed 4 bases from V and 2 bases from J, with 9 bases in between. For the CDR3, the DNA is TGCAGCGTTGTCGGGTCCACCTACGAGCAGTACTTC. It translates to CSVVGSTYEQYF.

This chain links TRBV18 with TRBJ1-2, with a weak D call TRBD1 (6 bases). V was trimmed by 4 bases and J by 3 bases, leaving 12 bases between them. Germline CDR1 reads KGHSH; CDR2 reads LQKENI. The CDR3 runs to 14 residues. The CDR3 DNA follows: TGTGCCAGCTCACAACAGGGTTTAGACTATGGCTACACCTTC. It encodes CASSQQGLDYGYTF.

V gene TRBV9 combines with J gene TRBJ2-1, with TRBD2 matching over 10 bases. Germline CDR1 reads SGDLS; CDR2 reads YYNGEE. The CDR3 loop spans 15 amino acids. V dropped 4 bases and J dropped 5; count of bases not matched to a gene: 6. The chain's CDR3 is CASSLSGGFDNEQFF. As DNA, the CDR3 is TGTGCCAGCAGCCTTAGCGGGGGGTTCGACAATGAGCAGTTCTTC.

This clone was counted only a few times. The V gene is TRBV4-1, the J gene TRBJ1-2; TRBD1 agrees at 8 bases. CDR3 size: 16 residues. CDR1 and CDR2 (germline): MGHRA, YSYEKL. The ends lost 4 bases at V and 4 bases at J; junction bases unmatched: 11. The CDR3 DNA sequence: TGCGCCAGCAGCCGCACTACAGGGGGACTGGGCTATGGCTACACCTTC. It encodes CASSRTTGGLGYGYTF.

This clone was picked up a small number of times. The V call is TRBV2, the J call TRBJ2-1, with 12 bases lining up with TRBD2. The trim removed 6 bases at V and 10 bases at J, leaving 7 bases unmatched. In germline, CDR1 is SNHLY, CDR2 FYNNEI. This CDR3 is 14 amino acids long. The CDR3 DNA reads as TGTGCCAGCAGCCCGACTAGCGGGGGCGGAGAGCAGTTCTTC. This translates into CASSPTSGGGEQFF.

This clone was detected only a few times. This chain joins TRBV10-3 and TRBJ2-3, with 11 nucleotides matching TRBD2. V lost 2 bases and J lost 11; bases outside the gene matches: 9. The CDR3 sequence is 15 residues long. Looked up from germline, CDR1 is ENHRY and CDR2 is SYGVKD. The CDR3 DNA follows: TGTGCCATCAGTGAGGACCTCCCTAGCGGGGGGAAGCAGTATTTT. This gives the protein CAISEDLPSGGKQYF.

The chain couples TRBV5-4 to TRBJ2-2, with 8 bases aligning to TRBD2. After removal of 2 bases from V and 1 base from J, the junction contained 4 bases not matched to a gene. The V gene's germline CDR1 is SGHNT and CDR2 YYREEE (reference sequence). The CDR3 spans 16 residues. The CDR3 loop reads CASSLSGSWNTGELFF. The CDR3 DNA reads TGTGCCAGCAGCTTAAGCGGGAGCTGGAACACCGGGGAGCTGTTTTTT. Complete variable domain (other parts from reference TRBV5-4 and TRBJ2-2): ETGVTQSPTHLIKTRGQQVTLRCSSQSGHNTVSWYQQALGQGPQFIFQYYREEENGRGNFPPRFSGLQFPNYSSELNVNALELDDSALYLCASSLSGSWNTGELFFGEGSRLTVL.

This rearrangement joins TRBV6-5 to TRBJ2-7; a possible D gene is TRBD2 (6 bases). The germline V and J ends were trimmed by 0 bases and 5 bases, with 11 bases remaining between them. There are 14 residues in the CDR3. The germline CDR1 and CDR2 sequences are MNHEY and SVGAGI. The CDR3 DNA follows: TGTGCCAGCAGTTACTCTCTCGGCGGGGACGAGCAGTACTTC. Its translation is CASSYSLGGDEQYF.

The V call is TRBV30, the J call TRBJ1-3; possibly TRBD1 for D (6 bases). The V gene's germline CDR1 is GTSNPN and CDR2 SVGIG (reference sequence). This CDR3 region has 14 residues. V lost 3 bases, J lost 3 bases, and 12 bases lay in between. The CDR3 sequence: CAWRHTGFGNTIYF. CDR3 in DNA: TGTGCCTGGAGGCACACAGGGTTTGGAAACACCATATATTTT. Drawing the rest from reference TRBV30 and TRBJ1-3, the complete variable domain is SQTIHQWPATLVQPVGSPLSLECTVEGTSNPNLYWYRQAAGRGLQLLFYSVGIGQISSEVPQNLSASRPQDRQFILSSKKLLLSDSGFYLCAWRHTGFGNTIYFGEGSWLTVV.

This rearrangement joins TRBV30 to TRBJ1-4, with D unclear. Germline CDR1 is GTSNPN and CDR2 is SVGIG (reference sequence). Trimming left V 0 bases short and J 3 bases short, with 8 bases between. The CDR3 has 14 amino acids. This CDR3 reads CAWSVSVANEKLFF. The CDR3, as DNA: TGTGCCTGGAGTGTTTCGGTTGCTAATGAAAAACTGTTTTTT.

The gene calls are TRBV6-5 and TRBJ1-5, with 10 bases that match TRBD1. This CDR3 contains 15 residues. The J segment lost 3 bases and the V segment lost 7 bases, leaving 6 bases of the junction unmatched. Germline CDR1 and CDR2: MNHEY and SVGAGI. The CDR3 loop reads CASTSGTGANQPQHF. The DNA of the CDR3 is TGTGCCAGCACCTCCGGGACAGGGGCCAATCAGCCCCAGCATTTT.

A few counts support this clone. V and J are TRBV6-6 and TRBJ2-3; D remains ambiguous. Trimming took 6 bases from V and 6 from J, leaving 7 bases between them. The germline gives CDR1 MNHNY, CDR2 SVGAGI (reference sequence). CDR3 size: 11 residues. CDR3 coding DNA: TGTGCCAGCAGCCACCGGGATACGCAGTATTTT. Translation gives CASSHRDTQYF.

This clone was counted only a few times. This sequence joins TRBV27 and TRBJ2-7, with 7 bases lining up with TRBD2. Trimming took 3 bases from V and 5 from J; bases not matched to a gene: 7. This CDR3 has 14 amino acids. The V gene's germline CDR1 is MNHEY and CDR2 SMNVEV (reference sequence). The CDR3: CASSFHQGGNEQYF. The DNA of the CDR3 is TGTGCCAGCAGTTTCCATCAGGGAGGGAACGAGCAGTACTTC.

This clone has only a few counts. This rearrangement joins TRBV9 to TRBJ1-2; tentative D call: TRBD1 (5 bases). This CDR3 has 15 amino acids. Germline loops: CDR1 SGDLS, CDR2 YYNGEE. The germline V and J ends were trimmed by 3 bases and 0 bases, with 12 bases remaining between them. The DNA for the CDR3 is TGTGCCAGCAGCGACGGACAAGTTCCTAACTATGGCTACACCTTC. Its translation is CASSDGQVPNYGYTF.

This clone was counted between two and nine times. The J gene is TRBJ1-1, the V gene TRBV18; tentatively, D is TRBD1 (6 bases). This CDR3 contains 14 residues. V was cut by 1 base and J by 6 bases, with 12 bases left in between. Germline values: CDR1 KGHSH, CDR2 LQKENI. CDR3 amino acids: CASSPQAGDAEAFF. CDR3 sequence (DNA): TGTGCCAGCTCACCACAGGCAGGGGATGCTGAAGCTTTCTTT.

This clone showed up many times. The chain has TRBV29-1 and TRBJ2-1; D is possibly TRBD2 (5 bases). CDR3 length: 12 residues. Germline-derived CDR1 and CDR2 are SQVTM and ANQGSEA. Trimming left V 4 bases short and J 5 bases short, with 9 bases between. The DNA for the CDR3 is TGCAGCGTTGGAGGGCGGCACAATGAGCAGTTCTTC. This encodes CSVGGRHNEQFF.

This clone occurred a few times. The rearrangement uses TRBV30 and TRBJ2-7; TRBD2 agrees at 7 bases. The V gene's germline CDR1 is GTSNPN and CDR2 SVGIG (reference sequence). The CDR3 contains 13 residues. The ends lost 8 bases at V and 7 bases at J; junction bases unmatched: 14. CDR3 in DNA: TGTGCCGGGGCCGGGGGGAAAACAGGAGAGCAGTACTTC. Its translation is CAGAGGKTGEQYF.

This clone was seen only a few times. This chain links TRBV19 with TRBJ2-1; maybe TRBD1 (5 bases). V was trimmed by 3 bases and J by 2 bases, leaving 14 bases between them. The CDR3 extends over 16 amino acids. The germline V gene encodes CDR1 LNHDA and CDR2 SQIVND (reference sequence). Here the CDR3 reads CASSIRAGFTYNEQFF. The CDR3 DNA follows: TGTGCCAGTAGTATCAGGGCTGGTTTCACCTACAATGAGCAGTTCTTC.

V and J are TRBV7-9 and TRBJ1-2, with TRBD1 identical over 7 bases. Germline CDR1 is SEHNR and CDR2 is FQNEAQ (reference sequence). The V segment lost 1 base and the J segment 4 bases; nucleotides outside the gene matches: 6. This CDR3 spans 15 amino acids. The CDR3 reads CASSLERGPGYGYTF. As DNA, the CDR3 is TGTGCCAGCAGCTTAGAGAGGGGGCCCGGCTATGGCTACACCTTC.

This clone was seen a few times. Other nucleotide sequences in the sample specify the same CDR3. The chain uses TRBV7-9 and TRBJ1-1; D uncertain. Trimming removed 2 bases at V and 5 bases at J, with 6 bases between. CDR1 is SEHNR and CDR2 is FQNEAQ in the germline V gene (reference sequence). This CDR3 is 12 amino acids long. In DNA form, the CDR3 reads TGTGCCAGCAGCTTACGAGGGACTGAAGCTTTCTTT. This gives the protein CASSLRGTEAFF.

The chain has TRBV19 and TRBJ1-5; 7 bases agree with TRBD1. Germline V gene lookup returns CDR1 LNHDA and CDR2 SQIVND (reference sequence). The V and J ends lost 5 bases and 4 bases, in that order; junction bases with no gene match: 8. This CDR3 comprises 15 residues. The CDR3 spells CASSGRGTENQPQHF. For the CDR3, the DNA is TGTGCCAGTAGTGGCCGTGGGACAGAAAATCAGCCCCAGCATTTT.

This clone was seen more than once but under ten times. The chain links TRBV21-1 to TRBJ2-7; the table's D call, TRBD1, was not checked against the DNA. TRBV21-1 is a listed pseudogene. The CDR3 runs 16 residues. This CDR3 is CASSKGHPQLSYEQYF. The CDR3, as DNA: TGTGCCAGCAGCAAAGGACACCCCCAGCTCTCCTACGAGCAGTACTTC.